The T cell receptor (beta chain) described here comes from a study of shared clonotypes between healthy human individuals. Overall study: Three plates each covered CD4 naive and memory; CD8 naive two, CD8 memory one.

An even split of each subset's genomic DNA across several immunoSEQ plates was performed. TCRdb's table, derived via immunoSEQ multiplex PCR, lists solely in-frame clones and lacks some. The sample yields about a million clones, approximately 80% seen once. Trimming removed 2 bases at V and 3 bases at J, with 17 bases between. The CDR3 covers 16 residues. Germline-derived CDR1 and CDR2 are SGHRS and YFSETQ. This clonotype was obtained from a young man in good health. Some clones in this sample may be carry-over from other donors' samples. This rearrangement joins TRBV5-1 to TRBJ1-2; tentatively, D is TRBD1 (6 bases). Specimen: memory CD4+ T cells from PBMCs. Subset here: CD45RA-negative fraction. The DNA for the CDR3 is TGCGCCAGCAGCTTTGATTGGACAGCTGGATACTATGGCTACACCTTC. Encoded protein: CASSFDWTAGYYGYTF.